Listed below are T cell receptor beta chains from one sample, sequenced in a study of blood T cell repertoires in COVID-19. TCRdb's copy holds only in-frame clones and misses some; the assay was immunoSEQ multiplex PCR. This table holds about 99,000 clones, 84% found once. Input material: peripheral blood. The receptors derive from a human donor in a cohort sampled during active or convalescent COVID-19. The CDR3 runs from the conserved cysteine through the conserved F or W. The order of the fields is V gene, D gene, clone size, J gene, CDR3 protein, CDR3 DNA. A D gene is named only where the DNA matches it firmly. A row's size may be missing; if present it is once, few, many or a size class.

>TRBV27|.|.|TRBJ1-4
CASSGGTLATNEKLFF
TGTGCCAGCAGTGGCGGGACGCTTGCAACTAATGAAAAACTGTTTTTT
>TRBV10-3|.|.|TRBJ1-2
CAISDDIWGYTF
TGTGCCATCAGTGATGACATATGGGGCTACACCTTC
>TRBV12-3/TRBV12-4|.|few|TRBJ2-1
CASSRWNEQFF
TGTGCCAGCAGCCGGTGGAATGAGCAGTTCTTC
>TRBV6-5|.|.|TRBJ2-1
CASSRGLSYNEQFF
TGTGCCAGCAGCCGAGGGCTCTCCTACAATGAGCAGTTCTTC
>TRBV9|TRBD2|few|TRBJ2-1
CASSAPGTSGGASSYNEQFF
TGTGCCAGCAGCGCCCCCGGGACTAGCGGGGGGGCGAGCTCCTACAATGAGCAGTTCTTC
>TRBV5-4|.|few|TRBJ1-1
CASSGTQTVNTEAFF
TGTGCCAGCAGCGGTACACAGACAGTGAACACTGAAGCTTTCTTT
>TRBV7-6|.|.|TRBJ2-7
CASSLEGDPHEQYF
TGTGCCAGCAGCTTAGAGGGGGATCCCCACGAGCAGTACTTC
>TRBV7-9|TRBD1|.|TRBJ1-2
CASSLGQGTELNYGYTF
TGTGCCAGCAGCCTCGGACAGGGCACCGAACTTAACTATGGCTACACCTTC
>TRBV5-4|.|.|TRBJ1-2
CASSWDTQGYTF
TGTGCCAGCAGCTGGGACACGCAGGGCTACACCTTC
>TRBV5-1|.|.|TRBJ1-4
CASSLTGTWEKLFF
TGCGCCAGCAGCTTGACAGGGACGTGGGAAAAACTGTTTTTT
>TRBV5-1|TRBD1|.|TRBJ1-5
CASSPAGTDNQPQHF
TGCGCCAGCAGCCCCGCCGGGACAGACAATCAGCCCCAGCATTTT
>TRBV7-2|TRBD2|.|TRBJ2-1
CASSSASGGGNEQFF
TGTGCCAGCAGCTCAGCTAGCGGGGGGGGCAATGAGCAGTTCTTC
>TRBV2|.|.|TRBJ2-5
CASRRGGHETQYF
TGTGCCAGCAGAAGGGGGGGCCACGAGACCCAGTACTTC
>TRBV2|TRBD2|.|TRBJ2-1
CASSGDYSYNEQFF
TGTGCCAGCTCGGGGGACTACTCCTACAATGAGCAGTTCTTC
>TRBV4-2|.|.|TRBJ1-5
CASSHDTDQPQHF
TGTGCCAGCAGCCACGACACCGATCAGCCCCAGCATTTT
>TRBV7-9|.|.|TRBJ2-2
CASSFGRGENTGELFF
TGTGCCAGCAGCTTTGGGCGGGGTGAGAACACCGGGGAGCTGTTTTTT
>TRBV11-2|TRBD1|.|TRBJ1-6
CASSLGGTGTANSPLHF
TGTGCCAGCAGCTTAGGTGGGACCGGGACAGCAAACTCACCCCTCCACTTT